This T cell receptor (beta chain) was sequenced for a study of T cells after posttransplantation cyclophosphamide. Control samples came 1 year after myeloablative marrow transplants with methotrexate plus calcineurin inhibitor. Comments on this clone: What it binds is unknown.

Measured with immunoSEQ multiplex PCR; TCRdb has only the in-frame clones, and not every one. The data show about 21,000 clones, around 89% seen once. General study results and limits: Blood and skin or GI T cell repertoires showed limited TRB overlap. Recipient CMV seropositivity and CMV reactivation strongly tracked TRB clonality. Donor-recipient repertoire similarity was low at 1-2 months, rising over year one.

Deletions cut 2 bases from V and 1 base from J, with 11 bases between. This CDR3 contains 15 residues. In germline, CDR1 is SNHLY, CDR2 FYNNEI. The sequencing used PBMCs, collected just over 350 days after allogeneic stem cell transplant with calcineurin inhibitor and methotrexate. This receptor was identified in a female patient in her 30s who received an allogeneic stem cell transplant from an unrelated donor, was CMV-positive, and had acute and chronic GVHD. The T cells may partly be graft donor cells. The chain links TRBV2 to TRBJ2-5; D unresolved. CDR3: CASSEFGSGQETQYF. CDR3 in DNA: TGTGCCAGCAGTGAATTCGGTTCAGGCCAAGAGACCCAGTACTTC.